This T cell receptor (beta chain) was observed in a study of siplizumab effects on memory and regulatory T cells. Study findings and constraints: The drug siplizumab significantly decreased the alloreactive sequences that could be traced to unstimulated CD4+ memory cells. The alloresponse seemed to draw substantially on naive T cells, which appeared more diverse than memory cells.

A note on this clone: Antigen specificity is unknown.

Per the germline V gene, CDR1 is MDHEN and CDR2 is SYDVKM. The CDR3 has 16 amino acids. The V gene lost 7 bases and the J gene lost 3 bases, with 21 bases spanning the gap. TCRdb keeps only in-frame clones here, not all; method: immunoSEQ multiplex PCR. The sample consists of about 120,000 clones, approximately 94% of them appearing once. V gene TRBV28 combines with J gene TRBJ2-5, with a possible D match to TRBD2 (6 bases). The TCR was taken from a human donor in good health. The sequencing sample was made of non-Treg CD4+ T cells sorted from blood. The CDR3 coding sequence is TGTGCCAGCATGCGGGGAGGAGCGAGAGCAGAAGAGACCCAGTACTTC. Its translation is CASMRGGARAEETQYF.